The clone carrying this T cell receptor beta chain came up a few times. Semi-nested PCR with Nested Universal Primer A followed constant-region reverse priming of full-length variable regions. From the 5' RACE reads, TCRdb called clonotypes with MiXCR, one entry per CDR3 protein. This table has about 46,000 distinct CDR3 sequences, roughly 30% appearing once. The length of the CDR3 is 14 residues. Trimming removed 4 bases at V and 1 base at J, with 11 bases between. The germline gives CDR1 MGHDK, CDR2 SYGVNS. The chain links TRBV25-1 to TRBJ2-7; possible D gene TRBD1, 5 bases. Sample: naive CD4+ T cells sorted from blood. As for subset: naive CD4+ T cells, CD4+CD45RA+CD25-. The TCR comes from a female donor with breast cancer. CDR3: CASSVTDLSYEQYF. DNA for the CDR3: TGTGCCAGCAGTGTGACAGATCTGTCCTACGAGCAGTACTTC.